These 17 T cell receptor beta chains originate from one sample sequenced in a study of beta chain features in type 1 diabetes. Study outcomes and limitations: Moderate but significant shortening of TCRB CDR3s was recorded in all four CD4+ subsets from Type 1 diabetes patients.

Sequenced material consisted of expressed TCRB transcripts (all of the isolated RNA was reverse transcribed). Only in-frame clones appear in the TCRdb table, and some are missing; sequencing was by immunoSEQ multiplex PCR. The table records roughly 300,000 clones, around 9% of them present only once. These TCRs' antigens remain unknown. Sequenced: central memory CD4+ T cells from blood. The source of these receptors is a young man with type 1 diabetes.

The count of this clone is one. At one end, the junction sequence differs from germline, possibly due to a read error. The rearrangement joins TRBV5-6 to TRBJ2-1, with 7 bases fitting TRBD2. CDR3 size: 14 residues. Germline V gene data show CDR1 as SGHDT and CDR2 as YYEEEE. CDR3 nucleotides: TGTGCCAGCAGCCTGCCCTCTAGCGGCAATCAGCAGTTCTTC. It yields the protein CASSLPSSGNQQFF. The full variable domain, in which reference TRBV5-6 and TRBJ2-1 provide the parts outside the CDR3, is DAGVTQSPTHLIKTRGQQVTLRCSPKSGHDTVSWYQQALGQGPQFIFQYYEEEERQRGNFPDRFSGHQFPNYSSELNVNALLLGDSALYLCASSLPSSGNQQFFGPGTRLTVL.

This clone was counted a few times. The chain combines TRBV7-2 with TRBJ2-7; TRBD2 matches at 14 bases. CDR1 is SGHTA, CDR2 FQGNSA, per germline. V trimming: 3 bases; J trimming: 0 bases; junction bases outside the gene matches: 4. CDR3 length: 17 residues. In DNA form, the CDR3 reads TGTGCCAGCAGCTTGACTAGCGGGGGGGAATACTCCTACGAGCAGTACTTC. This encodes CASSLTSGGEYSYEQYF.

This clone was seen a handful of times. The chain carries TRBV5-1 and TRBJ1-6, with D perhaps matching TRBD1 (5 bases). Germline CDR1 is SGHRS and CDR2 is YFSETQ. Deletions cut 4 bases from V and 11 bases from J, with 19 bases between. This CDR3 comprises 15 residues. CDR3 DNA sequence: TGCGCCAGCAGCACGTTGGGGGGGTCCCTTGCACCCCTCCACTTT. Translation gives CASSTLGGSLAPLHF. Variable domain in full (rest from reference TRBV5-1 and TRBJ1-6): KAGVTQTPRYLIKTRGQQVTLSCSPISGHRSVSWYQQTPGQGLQFLFEYFSETQRNKGNFPGRFSGRQFSNSRSEMNVSTLELGDSALYLCASSTLGGSLAPLHFGNGTRLTVT.

This clone was detected ten times or more. V and J are TRBV28 and TRBJ2-7; TRBD1 or TRBD2 may be the D gene (5 bases each). V lost 2 bases, J lost 2 bases, and 10 bases lay in between. The CDR3 is 14 residues long. Per germline, CDR1 MDHEN and CDR2 SYDVKM. CDR3 in DNA: TGTGCCAGCAGTTTAGTGGGACGGACCTACGAGCAGTACTTC. Its protein is CASSLVGRTYEQYF.

The chain recombines TRBV6-6 with TRBJ2-5, with TRBD1 as a possible D gene (5 bases). Per germline, CDR1 MNHNY and CDR2 SVGAGI (reference sequence). This CDR3 region has 14 residues. V lost 5 bases and J lost 4, with 14 bases in between. The CDR3 nucleotides read TGTGCCAGCAGTCCCGAGTTGGGGCGAGAGACCCAGTACTTC. Its protein is CASSPELGRETQYF.

The rearrangement joins TRBV2 to TRBJ1-1; 9 bases agree with TRBD1. Germline-derived CDR1 and CDR2 are SNHLY and FYNNEI. The CDR3 consists of 16 residues. The J segment lost 5 bases and the V segment lost 5 bases, leaving 12 bases of the junction unmatched. The CDR3 here is CASSRGQGLLRTEAFF. The DNA of the CDR3 is TGTGCCAGCAGTCGAGGACAGGGGCTACTTAGAACTGAAGCTTTCTTT.

This clone came up a few times. Other DNA sequences in this sample translate to the same CDR3. V and J are TRBV7-2 and TRBJ2-5; 11 nucleotides line up with TRBD2. CDR3 length equals 15 residues. Germline V gene lookup returns CDR1 SGHTA and CDR2 FQGNSA. V was clipped by 5 bases and J by 2 bases; unmatched bases: 4. The CDR3 region is CASSARLAGQETQYF. CDR3 in DNA: TGTGCCAGCAGCGCCCGACTAGCGGGACAAGAGACCCAGTACTTC.

Only a few counts were recorded for this clone. The chain links TRBV2 to TRBJ2-5; D not resolved. CDR1 and CDR2 (germline): SNHLY, FYNNEI. Trimming left V 4 bases short and J 3 bases short, with 6 bases between. The CDR3 runs 12 residues. The CDR3: CASSVREETQYF. The CDR3, as DNA: TGTGCCAGCAGTGTTAGGGAAGAGACCCAGTACTTC.

The chain has TRBV7-2 and TRBJ1-6; TRBD1 matches at 7 bases. The CDR3 has 14 residues. V lost 6 bases to trimming and J lost 10 bases; unmatched junction nucleotides: 9. CDR1 is SGHTA and CDR2 is FQGNSA in the germline V gene. This CDR3 is CASSPGGESSPLHF. The CDR3 DNA sequence: TGTGCCAGCAGTCCAGGGGGGGAAAGCTCACCCCTCCACTTT.

This clone was seen a handful of times. The chain combines TRBV7-2 with TRBJ2-1; D ambiguous. The CDR3 extends over 12 amino acids. Trimming pared 1 base from V and 8 bases from J, leaving 6 bases between. The germline gives CDR1 SGHTA, CDR2 FQGNSA. DNA for the CDR3: TGTGCCAGCAGCTTAGTCAGGCATGAGCAGTTCTTC. Its protein product is CASSLVRHEQFF.

This clone was counted a few times. The CDR3: CASSRDQGENGYTF. The CDR3 DNA follows: TGTGCCAGCTCACGCGATCAGGGGGAAAACGGCTACACCTTC. V and J are TRBV18 and TRBJ1-2; 7 nucleotides match TRBD1. Germline CDR1 and CDR2: KGHSH and LQKENI. This CDR3 has 14 residues. The ends lost 4 bases at V and 8 bases at J; junction bases unmatched: 10.

This clone occurred a few times. The chain has TRBV5-1 and TRBJ2-1; 11 nucleotides match TRBD2. Germline V gene sequence: CDR1 SGHRS, CDR2 YFSETQ. V dropped 4 bases and J dropped 0; count of bases not matched to a gene: 6. The CDR3 spans 17 residues. CDR3 protein: CASSGSSGGSSYNEQFF. The CDR3 DNA reads as TGCGCCAGCAGCGGATCTAGCGGGGGGAGCTCCTACAATGAGCAGTTCTTC.

This clone has more than one count but fewer than ten. This chain's CDR3 is CASSLPTVNTGELFF. For the CDR3, the DNA is TGTGCCAGCAGCTTACCCACAGTGAACACCGGGGAGCTGTTTTTT. The genes are TRBV7-9 and TRBJ2-2; D unclear. The germline V gene has CDR1 SEHNR and CDR2 FQNEAQ (reference sequence). V lost 2 bases to trimming and J lost 1 base, with 8 bases between them. The CDR3 spans 15 residues.

This clone has just a few counts. The chain joins TRBV6-6 to TRBJ1-2; 7 nucleotides agree with TRBD1. Germline-derived CDR1 and CDR2 are MNHNY and SVGAGI (reference sequence). V gave up 6 bases and J gave up 0 bases; unmatched junction bases: 4. There are 14 residues in the CDR3. The CDR3 nucleotides are TGTGCCAGCAGGAGGGACAGCACTAACTATGGCTACACCTTC. This gives the protein CASRRDSTNYGYTF.

This chain joins TRBV9 and TRBJ2-1; 10 bases align to TRBD2. The germline CDR1 and CDR2 sequences are SGDLS and YYNGEE. J gave up 9 bases and V 4 bases, and 13 bases lay outside the gene matches. CDR3 length: 16 amino acids. CDR3 region: CASSRSSGGLRSEQFF. The DNA for the CDR3 is TGTGCCAGCAGCCGTTCTAGCGGGGGTCTTCGAAGTGAGCAGTTCTTC.

The J gene is TRBJ2-1, the V gene TRBV7-2, with unresolved D. The germline gives CDR1 SGHTA, CDR2 FQGNSA. The CDR3 is 15 residues long. Between the trimmed V and J ends, which lost 3 bases and 1 base, there was a span of 10 bases. This chain's CDR3 is CASSFLGKSYNEQFF. CDR3 nucleotide sequence: TGTGCCAGCAGCTTTTTGGGTAAGTCCTACAATGAGCAGTTCTTC.

This sequence joins TRBV4-3 and TRBJ2-3; 8 positions match TRBD1. From germline, CDR1 is LGHNA and CDR2 YSLEER. This CDR3 is 13 amino acids long. The ends lost 2 bases at V and 7 bases at J; junction bases unmatched: 2. The CDR3 bases are TGCGCCAGCAGCCAAAGGACAGGGAATACGCAGTATTTT. Its translation: CASSQRTGNTQYF.